This T cell receptor beta chain was found in a study of blood T cell repertoires in COVID-19. Study context: The samples span acute and convalescent COVID-19 from the United States, Italy and Spain.

As processed by the authors: Amplification with reference gene primers provided the estimates of nucleated cell counts. The data were produced by immunoSEQ multiplex PCR, yet TCRdb's version contains in-frame clones alone and is incomplete. The DNA gave D and trimming, while V, J and clone size come from that table. The data hold 84,000 or so clones, with about three quarters observed a single time. CDR3 length equals 13 residues. V gave up 2 bases and J gave up 0 bases, with 4 bases separating them. Germline CDR1 reads SGHTA; CDR2 reads FQGNSA. Sequencing used peripheral blood. This rearrangement joins TRBV7-2 to TRBJ1-1, with D uncertain. This sequence was found in a human donor in a cohort sampled during active COVID-19. Here the CDR3 DNA reads TGTGCCAGCAGCTTATACATGAACACTGAAGCTTTCTTT. It translates to CASSLYMNTEAFF. The whole variable domain, remainder taken from reference TRBV7-2 and TRBJ1-1, is GAGVSQSPSNKVTEKGKDVELRCDPISGHTALYWYRQSLGQGLEFLIYFQGNSAPDKSGLPSDRFSAERTGGSVSTLTIQRTQQEDSAVYLCASSLYMNTEAFFGQGTRLTVV.